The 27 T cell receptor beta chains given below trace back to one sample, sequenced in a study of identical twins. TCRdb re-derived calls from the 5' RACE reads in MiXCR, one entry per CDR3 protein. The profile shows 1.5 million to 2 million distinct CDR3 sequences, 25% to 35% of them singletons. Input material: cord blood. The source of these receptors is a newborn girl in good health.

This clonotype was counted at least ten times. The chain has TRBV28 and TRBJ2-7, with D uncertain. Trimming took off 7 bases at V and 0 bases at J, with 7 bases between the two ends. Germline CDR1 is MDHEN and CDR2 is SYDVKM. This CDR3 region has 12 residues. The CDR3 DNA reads TGTGCCAGCACGCCGAACTCCTACGAGCAGTACTTC. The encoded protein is CASTPNSYEQYF.

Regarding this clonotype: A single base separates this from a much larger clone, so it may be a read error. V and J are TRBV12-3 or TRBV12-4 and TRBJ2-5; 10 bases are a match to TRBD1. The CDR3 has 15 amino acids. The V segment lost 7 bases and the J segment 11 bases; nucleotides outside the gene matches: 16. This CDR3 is CASNLGTGARNEQYF. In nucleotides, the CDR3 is TGTGCCAGCAATCTCGGGACAGGGGCGAGAAATGAGCAGTACTTC.

The CDR3 bases are TGTGCCAGCAGCTTTACACAGGGTCGGAGTTGTGAAAAACTGTTTTTT. Protein: CASSFTQGRSCEKLFF. The chain is built from TRBV7-2 and TRBJ1-4; a weak D match, TRBD1 (6 bases). Germline CDR1 is SGHTA and CDR2 is FQGNSA. The V end lost 3 bases, the J end lost 7 bases, and 18 bases lay between the germline ends. The CDR3 sequence is 16 residues long.

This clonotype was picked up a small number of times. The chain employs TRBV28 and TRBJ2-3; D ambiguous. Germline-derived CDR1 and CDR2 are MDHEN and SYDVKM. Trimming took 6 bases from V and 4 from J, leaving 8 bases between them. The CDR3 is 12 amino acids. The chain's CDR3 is CASRAVPDTQYF. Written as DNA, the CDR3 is TGTGCCAGCAGGGCAGTCCCAGATACGCAGTATTTT.

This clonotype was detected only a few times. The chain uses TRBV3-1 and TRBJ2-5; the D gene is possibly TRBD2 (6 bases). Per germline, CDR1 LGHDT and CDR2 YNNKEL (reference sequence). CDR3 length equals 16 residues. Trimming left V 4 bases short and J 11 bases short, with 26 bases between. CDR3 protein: CASSLGHNSFPLAQYF. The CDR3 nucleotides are TGTGCCAGCAGCCTAGGCCATAACAGCTTCCCGCTAGCGCAGTACTTC.

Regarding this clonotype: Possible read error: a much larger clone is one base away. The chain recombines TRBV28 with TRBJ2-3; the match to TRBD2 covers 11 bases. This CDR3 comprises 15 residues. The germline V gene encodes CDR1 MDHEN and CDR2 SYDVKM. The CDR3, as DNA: TGTGCCAGCAGTTACACTAGCGGGAGCACAGATACGCTGTATTTT. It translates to CASSYTSGSTDTLYF.

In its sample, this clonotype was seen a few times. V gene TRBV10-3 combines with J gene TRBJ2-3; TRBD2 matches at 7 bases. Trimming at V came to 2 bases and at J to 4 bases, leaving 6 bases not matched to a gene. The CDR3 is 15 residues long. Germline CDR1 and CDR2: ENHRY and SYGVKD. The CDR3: CAISEGGLSSDTQYF. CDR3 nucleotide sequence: TGTGCCATCAGTGAGGGGGGACTATCTTCAGATACGCAGTATTTT.

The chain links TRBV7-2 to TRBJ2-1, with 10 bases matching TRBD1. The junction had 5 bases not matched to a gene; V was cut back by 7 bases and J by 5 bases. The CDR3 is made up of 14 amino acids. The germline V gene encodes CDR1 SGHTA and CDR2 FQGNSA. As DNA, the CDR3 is TGTGCCAGCACTCTAGGGACAGGGGACAATGAGCAGTTCTTC. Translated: CASTLGTGDNEQFF.

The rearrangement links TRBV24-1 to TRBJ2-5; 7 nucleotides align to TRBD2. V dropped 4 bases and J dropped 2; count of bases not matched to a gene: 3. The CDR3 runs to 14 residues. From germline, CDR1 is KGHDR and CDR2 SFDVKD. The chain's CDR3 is CATSEGGDQETQYF. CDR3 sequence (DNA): TGTGCCACCAGTGAGGGAGGGGATCAAGAGACCCAGTACTTC.

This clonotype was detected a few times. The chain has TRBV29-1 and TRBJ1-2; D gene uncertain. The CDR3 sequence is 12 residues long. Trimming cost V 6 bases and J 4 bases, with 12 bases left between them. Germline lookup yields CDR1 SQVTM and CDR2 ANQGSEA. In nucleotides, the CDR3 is TGCAGCGTAGGTTCGGGAATCTATGGCTACACCTTC. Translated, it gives CSVGSGIYGYTF.

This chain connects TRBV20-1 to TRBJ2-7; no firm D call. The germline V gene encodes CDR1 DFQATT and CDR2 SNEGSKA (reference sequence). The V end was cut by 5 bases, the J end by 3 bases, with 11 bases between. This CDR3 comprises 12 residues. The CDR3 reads CSAAASFYEQYF. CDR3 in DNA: TGCAGTGCTGCCGCCAGCTTCTACGAGCAGTACTTC.

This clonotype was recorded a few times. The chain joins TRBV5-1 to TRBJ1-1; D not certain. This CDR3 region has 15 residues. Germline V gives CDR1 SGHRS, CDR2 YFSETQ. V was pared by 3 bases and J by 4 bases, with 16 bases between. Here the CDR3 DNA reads TGCGCCAGCAGCTGGGAGGTGAGGGCAAGCACTGAAGCTTTCTTT. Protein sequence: CASSWEVRASTEAFF.

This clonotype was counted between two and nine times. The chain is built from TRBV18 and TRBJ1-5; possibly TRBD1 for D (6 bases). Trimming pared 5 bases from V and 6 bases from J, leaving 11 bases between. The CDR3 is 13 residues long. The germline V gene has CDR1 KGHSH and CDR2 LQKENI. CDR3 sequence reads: CASSSNRVQPQHF. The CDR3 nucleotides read TGTGCCAGCTCAAGTAACAGGGTTCAGCCCCAGCATTTT.

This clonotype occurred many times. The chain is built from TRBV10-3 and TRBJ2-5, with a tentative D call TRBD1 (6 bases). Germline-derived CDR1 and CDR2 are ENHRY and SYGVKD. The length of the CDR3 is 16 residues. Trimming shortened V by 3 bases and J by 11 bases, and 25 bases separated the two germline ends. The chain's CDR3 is CAISDFGQKEFGEQYF. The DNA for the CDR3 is TGTGCCATCAGTGACTTTGGACAGAAGGAGTTTGGGGAGCAGTACTTC.

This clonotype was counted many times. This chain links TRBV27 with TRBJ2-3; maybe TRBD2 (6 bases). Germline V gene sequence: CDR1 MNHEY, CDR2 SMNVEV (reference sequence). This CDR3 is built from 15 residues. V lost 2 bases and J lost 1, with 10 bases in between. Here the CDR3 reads CASSLPREGTDTQYF. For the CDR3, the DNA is TGTGCCAGCAGTTTACCCAGGGAGGGCACAGATACGCAGTATTTT.

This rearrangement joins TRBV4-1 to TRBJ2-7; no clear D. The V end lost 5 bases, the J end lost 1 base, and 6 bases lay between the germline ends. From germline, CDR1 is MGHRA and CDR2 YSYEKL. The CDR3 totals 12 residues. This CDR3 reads CASSDESYEQYF. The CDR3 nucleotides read TGCGCCAGCAGCGACGAATCCTACGAGCAGTACTTC.

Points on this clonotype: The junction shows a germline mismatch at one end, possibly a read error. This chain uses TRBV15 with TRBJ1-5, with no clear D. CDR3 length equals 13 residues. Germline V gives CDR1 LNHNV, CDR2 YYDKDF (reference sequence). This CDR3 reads CATSKDLNQLQHF. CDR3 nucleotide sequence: TGTGCCACCAGCAAGGACCTCAATCAGCTCCAGCATTTT. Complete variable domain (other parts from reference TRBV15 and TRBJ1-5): DAMVIQNPRYQVTQFGKPVTLSCSQTLNHNVMYWYQQKSSQAPKLLFHYYDKDFNNEADTPDNFQSRRPNTSFCFLDIRSPGLGDTAMYLCATSKDLNQLQHFGDGTRLSIL.

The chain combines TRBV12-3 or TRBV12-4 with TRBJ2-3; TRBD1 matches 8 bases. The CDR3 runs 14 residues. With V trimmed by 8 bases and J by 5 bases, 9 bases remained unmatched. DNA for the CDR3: TGTGCCAGCGCCACGGACAGGGCAGAAGATACGCAGTATTTT. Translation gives CASATDRAEDTQYF.

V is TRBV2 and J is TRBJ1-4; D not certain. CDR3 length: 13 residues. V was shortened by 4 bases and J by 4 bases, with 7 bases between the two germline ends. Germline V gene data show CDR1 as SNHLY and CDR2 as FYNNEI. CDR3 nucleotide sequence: TGTGCCAGCAGTGTGGGGTTTAATGAAAAACTGTTTTTT. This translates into CASSVGFNEKLFF.

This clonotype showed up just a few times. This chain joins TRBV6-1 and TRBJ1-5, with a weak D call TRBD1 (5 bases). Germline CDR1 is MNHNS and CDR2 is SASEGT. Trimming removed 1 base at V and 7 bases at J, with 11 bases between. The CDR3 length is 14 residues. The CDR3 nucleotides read TGTGCCAGCAGTGAAGAAGGGGTTGGACAGCCCCAGCATTTT. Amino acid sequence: CASSEEGVGQPQHF.

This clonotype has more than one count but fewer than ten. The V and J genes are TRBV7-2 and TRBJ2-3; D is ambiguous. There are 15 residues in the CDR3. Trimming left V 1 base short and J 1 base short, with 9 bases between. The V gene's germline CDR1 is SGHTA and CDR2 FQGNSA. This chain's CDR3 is CASSLEGFRTDTQYF. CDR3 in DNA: TGTGCCAGCAGCTTAGAAGGGTTCCGCACAGATACGCAGTATTTT.

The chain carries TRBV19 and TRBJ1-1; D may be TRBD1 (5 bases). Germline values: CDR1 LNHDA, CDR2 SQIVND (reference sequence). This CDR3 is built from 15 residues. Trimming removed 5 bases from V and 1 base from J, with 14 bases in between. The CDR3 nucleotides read TGTGCCAGTAGTGCGCCGGGACGGCGGAACACTGAAGCTTTCTTT. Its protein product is CASSAPGRRNTEAFF. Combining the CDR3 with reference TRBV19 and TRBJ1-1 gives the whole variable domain DGGITQSPKYLFRKEGQNVTLSCEQNLNHDAMYWYRQDPGQGLRLIYYSQIVNDFQKGDIAEGYSVSREKKESFPLTVTSAQKNPTAFYLCASSAPGRRNTEAFFGQGTRLTVV.

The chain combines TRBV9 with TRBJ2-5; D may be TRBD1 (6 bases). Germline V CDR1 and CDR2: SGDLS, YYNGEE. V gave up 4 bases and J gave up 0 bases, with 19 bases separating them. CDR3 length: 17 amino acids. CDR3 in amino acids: CASSPRGKTQYQETQYF. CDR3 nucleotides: TGTGCCAGCAGCCCCAGGGGAAAGACTCAGTACCAAGAGACCCAGTACTTC.

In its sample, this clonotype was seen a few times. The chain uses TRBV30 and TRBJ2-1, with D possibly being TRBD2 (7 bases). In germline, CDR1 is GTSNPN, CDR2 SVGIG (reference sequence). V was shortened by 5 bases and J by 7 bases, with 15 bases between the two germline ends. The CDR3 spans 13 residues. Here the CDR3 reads CAWAPGGTNEQFF. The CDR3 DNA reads TGTGCCTGGGCCCCGGGGGGCACAAATGAGCAGTTCTTC. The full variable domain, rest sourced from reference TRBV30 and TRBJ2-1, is SQTIHQWPATLVQPVGSPLSLECTVEGTSNPNLYWYRQAAGRGLQLLFYSVGIGQISSEVPQNLSASRPQDRQFILSSKKLLLSDSGFYLCAWAPGGTNEQFFGPGTRLTVL.

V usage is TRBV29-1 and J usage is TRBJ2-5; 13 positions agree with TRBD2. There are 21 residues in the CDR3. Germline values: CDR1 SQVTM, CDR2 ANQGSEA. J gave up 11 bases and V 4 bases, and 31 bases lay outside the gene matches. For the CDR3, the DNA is TGCAGCGTTGGGGCCGGACAGGATTTCAGGACTAGCGGGAGTGGGTACAATGAGCAGTACTTC. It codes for CSVGAGQDFRTSGSGYNEQYF.

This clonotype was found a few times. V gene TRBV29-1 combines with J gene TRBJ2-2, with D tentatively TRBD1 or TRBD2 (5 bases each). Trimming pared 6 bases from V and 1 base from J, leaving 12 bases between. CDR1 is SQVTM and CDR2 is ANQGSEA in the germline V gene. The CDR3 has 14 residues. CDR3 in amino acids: CSVGPGGNTGELFF. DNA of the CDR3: TGCAGCGTAGGCCCTGGGGGGAACACCGGGGAGCTGTTTTTT.

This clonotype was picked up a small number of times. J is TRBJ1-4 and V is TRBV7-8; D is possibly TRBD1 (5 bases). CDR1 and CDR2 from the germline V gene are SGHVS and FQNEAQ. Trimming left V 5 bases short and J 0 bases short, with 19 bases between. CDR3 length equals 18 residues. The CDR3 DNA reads TGTGCCAGCAGCGCATATCGGGTGGTGGGGGCAACTAATGAAAAACTGTTTTTT. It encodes CASSAYRVVGATNEKLFF.